This TCR beta chain was found in a study of blood T cell repertoires in COVID-19. Study summary: T cells, B-cell-depleted T cells, or PBMCs supplied cDNA or gDNA.

The CDR3 loop spans 16 amino acids. Germline-derived CDR1 and CDR2 are LGHNA and YNFKEQ. Trimming cost V 0 bases and J 4 bases, with 15 bases left between them. This table comes from immunoSEQ multiplex PCR, and its TCRdb copy is limited to in-frame clones, with some not included. The table shows about 350,000 clones, with approximately 87% occurring only once. Sequencing was performed on PBMCs or T cells enriched from blood (not recorded which). The chain recombines TRBV4-2 with TRBJ1-2, with a tentative D call TRBD1 (5 bases). This clonotype was sampled from a woman aged 30 to 39 who had recovered from COVID-19. CDR3: CASSQDIRVTLYGYTF. The CDR3 DNA sequence: TGTGCCAGCAGCCAAGATATCAGGGTAACCCTCTATGGCTACACCTTC.